Following are 11 T cell receptor beta chains from one sample sequenced in a study of T cell repertoires in cytomegalovirus infection. TCRdb used MiXCR to reprocess the reads, holding one entry per CDR3 protein. The table includes about 770,000 distinct CDR3 sequences, almost 30% detected once. These receptors' antigens are unknown. The sample was cultured CD8+ T cells from PBMCs, taken from culture after CMV antigen stimulation. These receptors originate from a human donor in good health (CMV status not recorded). Some clones in this sample may be carry-over from other donors' samples.

The CDR3: CSARAPASSGNTIYF. Written as DNA, the CDR3 is TGCAGTGCTAGAGCCCCAGCCAGCTCTGGAAACACCATATATTTT. This chain connects TRBV20-1 to TRBJ1-3; the D is unclear. Trimming pared 1 base from V and 0 bases from J, leaving 10 bases between. This CDR3 has 15 amino acids. CDR1 is DFQATT, CDR2 SNEGSKA, per germline (reference sequence).

The V call is TRBV5-1, the J call TRBJ2-1; TRBD2 might be the D (6 bases). From germline, CDR1 is SGHRS and CDR2 YFSETQ. V dropped 1 base and J dropped 1 base, with 12 bases sitting between them. The CDR3 contains 16 residues. CDR3 loop: CASSLYGGMSYNEQFF. CDR3 nucleotides: TGCGCCAGCAGCTTGTACGGAGGGATGTCCTACAATGAGCAGTTCTTC.

This clonotype was seen ten or more times. The chain combines TRBV7-6 with TRBJ2-7, with TRBD1 matching 9 bases. Losses at the gene ends were 4 bases for V and 0 bases for J; bases not matched to a gene: 4. The length of the CDR3 is 15 residues. Germline CDR1 SGHVS, CDR2 FNYEAQ. CDR3 protein: CASSSGQGISYEQYF. CDR3 DNA: TGTGCCAGCAGCTCCGGACAGGGGATCTCCTACGAGCAGTACTTC.

The sample holds a few counts of this clonotype. This sequence joins TRBV7-9 and TRBJ1-4; maybe TRBD1 (6 bases). The CDR3 length is 14 residues. Germline loops: CDR1 SEHNR, CDR2 FQNEAQ (reference sequence). The V end was cut by 7 bases, the J end by 8 bases, with 17 bases between. CDR3 sequence: CASTRSTGAEKLFF. The DNA of the CDR3 is TGTGCCAGCACCCGCTCGACAGGAGCGGAAAAACTGTTTTTT. Supplemented by reference TRBV7-9 and TRBJ1-4, the full variable domain reads DTGVSQNPRHKITKRGQNVTFRCDPISEHNRLYWYRQTLGQGPEFLTYFQNEAQLEKSRLLSDRFSAERPKGSFSTLEIQRTEQGDSAMYLCASTRSTGAEKLFFGSGTQLSVL.

This clonotype was observed once. The V call is TRBV10-1, the J call TRBJ2-7; D not certain. Germline CDR1 is WNHNN and CDR2 is SYGVQD (reference sequence). The CDR3 has 15 amino acids. The V and J ends lost 3 bases and 1 base respectively, with 13 bases between them. CDR3 sequence (DNA): TGCGCCAGCAGTGAAGTTAGGGATCTGTCCTACGAGCAGTACTTC. Protein product: CASSEVRDLSYEQYF.

This clonotype was counted a few times. CDR3 bases: TGCAGTGCTCCTAACTATGGCTACACCTTC. It yields the protein CSAPNYGYTF. This chain uses TRBV20-1 with TRBJ1-2; no clear D gene. The CDR3 sequence is 10 residues long. Trimming stripped 5 bases from V and 0 bases from J, with 1 base between. In germline, CDR1 is DFQATT, CDR2 SNEGSKA (reference sequence).

The sample holds a few counts of this clonotype. The chain employs TRBV6-1 and TRBJ2-7; D is unresolved. V was clipped by 3 bases and J by 2 bases, with 14 bases between them. CDR3 size: 15 residues. Per germline, CDR1 MNHNS and CDR2 SASEGT. The CDR3 loop is CASSDVPTATYEQYV. CDR3 bases: TGTGCCAGCAGTGATGTGCCGACTGCTACCTACGAGCAGTACGTC.

In its sample, this clonotype was seen a few times. The chain employs TRBV19 and TRBJ1-4; D not certain. The CDR3 spans 12 residues. V shed 6 bases and J shed 7 bases, with 9 bases lying between them. CDR1 is LNHDA and CDR2 is SQIVND in the germline V gene (reference sequence). CDR3 protein: CASRLSGEKLFF. CDR3 sequence (DNA): TGTGCCAGTAGACTGAGTGGTGAAAAACTGTTTTTT. Full variable domain (outside the CDR3, taken from reference TRBV19 and TRBJ1-4): DGGITQSPKYLFRKEGQNVTLSCEQNLNHDAMYWYRQDPGQGLRLIYYSQIVNDFQKGDIAEGYSVSREKKESFPLTVTSAQKNPTAFYLCASRLSGEKLFFGSGTQLSVL.

The CDR3 region has the DNA TGTGCCAGCAGCCCCGGGACAGGGGGCCGCGACTCCTACGAGCAGTACTTC. Translation gives CASSPGTGGRDSYEQYF. This chain uses TRBV7-9 with TRBJ2-7; 12 nucleotides line up with TRBD1. Trimming at V came to 5 bases and at J to 0 bases, leaving 8 bases not matched to a gene. CDR1 and CDR2 (germline): SEHNR, FQNEAQ (reference sequence). The CDR3 spans 17 residues.

The rearrangement links TRBV12-3 or TRBV12-4 to TRBJ1-1; D ambiguous. The CDR3 sequence is 14 residues long. The V and J ends lost 2 bases and 1 base respectively, with 8 bases between them. CDR3: CASSLMGGNTEAFF. CDR3 coding DNA: TGTGCCAGCAGTTTAATGGGAGGGAACACTGAAGCTTTCTTT.

This clonotype was seen more than once but under ten times. The J gene is TRBJ2-5, the V gene TRBV18, with 8 bases identical to TRBD1. Trimming took 6 bases from V and 1 from J; bases not matched to a gene: 7. Per the germline V gene, CDR1 is KGHSH and CDR2 is LQKENI. The CDR3 is 15 residues long. The CDR3 protein is CASSPGTGFQETQYF. In DNA form, the CDR3 reads TGTGCCAGCTCGCCCGGGACAGGTTTCCAAGAGACCCAGTACTTC. The full variable domain, rest sourced from reference TRBV18 and TRBJ2-5, is NAGVMQNPRHLVRRRGQEARLRCSPMKGHSHVYWYRQLPEEGLKFMVYLQKENIIDESGMPKERFSAEFPKEGPSILRIQQVVRGDSAAYFCASSPGTGFQETQYFGPGTRLLVL.